This TCR beta chain was recovered during a study of T cell responses to AZD1222 COVID-19 vaccine. Germline-derived CDR1 and CDR2 are MNHNS and SASEGT. The CDR3 runs to 15 residues. V lost 3 bases, J lost 3 bases, and 12 bases lay in between. Data came from immunoSEQ multiplex PCR; TCRdb stores just in-frame clones and leaves some out. The repertoire holds about 73,000 clones, with 75% to 90% as singletons. This TCR was sampled from an adult who received the AZD1222 COVID-19 vaccine. The sequencing here drew on peripheral blood, taken 28 days after the second AZD1222 dose. J is TRBJ1-5 and V is TRBV6-1, with D hard to call. The CDR3 DNA sequence: TGTGCCAGCAGTGACAACGACGGATACAATCAGCCCCAGCATTTT. This codes for CASSDNDGYNQPQHF.